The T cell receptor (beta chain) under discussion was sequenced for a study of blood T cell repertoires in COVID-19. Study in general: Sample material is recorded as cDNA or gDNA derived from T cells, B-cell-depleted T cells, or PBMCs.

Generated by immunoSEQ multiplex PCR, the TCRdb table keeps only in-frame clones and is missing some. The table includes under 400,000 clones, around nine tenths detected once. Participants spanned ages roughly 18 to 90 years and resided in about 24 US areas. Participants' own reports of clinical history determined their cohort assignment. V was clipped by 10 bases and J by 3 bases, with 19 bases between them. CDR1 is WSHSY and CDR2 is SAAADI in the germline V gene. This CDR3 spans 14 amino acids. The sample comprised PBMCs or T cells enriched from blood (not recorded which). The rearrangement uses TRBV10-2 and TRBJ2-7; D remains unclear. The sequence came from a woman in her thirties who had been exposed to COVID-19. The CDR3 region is CAITDAGSNYEQYF. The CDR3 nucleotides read TGCGCCATCACTGATGCAGGATCGAACTACGAGCAGTACTTC.